Listed here are 27 T cell receptor beta chains from one sample, sequenced in a study of cytomegalovirus exposure and HLA in healthy donors. Primers included in the PCR were 60 Vbeta and 13 Jbeta primers. Profiled with immunoSEQ multiplex PCR; TCRdb holds only in-frame clones, not every one. This sample has 100,000 to 150,000 clones, with approximately 85% found just once. Sequences were obtained from PBMCs. The receptor source for this set is a boy aged 5-17 years in good health and CMV-seronegative.

This clone has just a few counts. The chain has TRBV13 and TRBJ2-1; TRBD1 matches 8 bases. Germline trimming cut 6 bases from V and 9 bases from J; bases unmatched to any gene: 7. The V gene's germline CDR1 is PRHDT and CDR2 FYEKMQ (reference sequence). The CDR3 sequence is 13 residues long. This chain's CDR3 is CASSTRGQGEQFF. The CDR3 DNA is TGTGCCAGCAGTACCAGGGGGCAGGGTGAGCAGTTCTTC.

The rearrangement links TRBV11-2 to TRBJ1-4, with D maybe TRBD1 (5 bases). Germline lookup yields CDR1 SGHAT and CDR2 FQNNGV. Deletions cut 5 bases from V and 8 bases from J, with 12 bases between. This CDR3 is 13 amino acids long. CDR3 in DNA: TGTGCCAGCAGCACAGGACCCCGCGAAAAACTGTTTTTT. Translating it yields CASSTGPREKLFF.

The J gene is TRBJ1-1, the V gene TRBV19; TRBD1 matches at 9 bases. With 3 bases clipped from V and 0 bases from J, the junction kept 5 bases outside the gene matches. Germline lookup yields CDR1 LNHDA and CDR2 SQIVND (reference sequence). This CDR3 region has 16 residues. CDR3 in amino acids: CASSMGQGRMNTEAFF. CDR3 sequence (DNA): TGTGCCAGTAGTATGGGACAGGGAAGAATGAACACTGAAGCTTTCTTT.

This chain connects TRBV15 to TRBJ1-1; no firm D call. Germline lookup yields CDR1 LNHNV and CDR2 YYDKDF (reference sequence). The V gene lost 0 bases and the J gene lost 8 bases, with 19 bases spanning the gap. CDR3 length equals 16 residues. The CDR3 spells CATSREWVRQRLEAFF. CDR3 in DNA: TGTGCCACCAGCAGAGAATGGGTACGGCAGCGCTTAGAAGCTTTCTTT.

The chain carries TRBV6-1 and TRBJ2-7; 8 nucleotides match TRBD1. The CDR3 totals 13 residues. The V gene end was trimmed by 4 bases and the J gene end by 4 bases; junction bases not matched to a gene: 3. Germline loops: CDR1 MNHNS, CDR2 SASEGT. The CDR3 DNA sequence: TGTGCCAGCAGTGTCGGGACAGGATACGAGCAGTACTTC. The encoded protein is CASSVGTGYEQYF.

The rearrangement links TRBV6-1 to TRBJ1-1; perhaps TRBD1 as D (5 bases). Germline V CDR1 and CDR2: MNHNS, SASEGT. V was trimmed by 0 bases and J by 5 bases, leaving 13 bases between them. The CDR3 is 15 amino acids. The CDR3 nucleotides read TGTGCCAGCAGTGAAGCAAGGAGGCGGGGGACTGAAGCTTTCTTT. It translates to CASSEARRRGTEAFF.

V usage is TRBV7-9 and J usage is TRBJ1-1; tentative D call: TRBD1 (5 bases). The CDR3 loop spans 16 amino acids. Trimming cost V 0 bases and J 1 base, with 12 bases left between them. CDR1 is SEHNR, CDR2 FQNEAQ, per germline (reference sequence). The CDR3 protein is CASSLAAGYGNTEAFF. Written as DNA, the CDR3 is TGTGCCAGCAGCTTAGCGGCAGGGTACGGGAACACTGAAGCTTTCTTT.

This clone has just one count. The chain has TRBV7-9 and TRBJ1-3; D call uncertain. Trimming shortened V by 5 bases and J by 2 bases, and 19 bases separated the two germline ends. The CDR3 consists of 17 residues. Germline CDR1 is SEHNR and CDR2 is FQNEAQ (reference sequence). CDR3 sequence reads: CASSRPPGSQTGNTIYF. The CDR3 bases are TGTGCCAGCAGCCGCCCGCCAGGCAGCCAGACTGGAAACACCATATATTTT.

This chain uses TRBV11-2 with TRBJ1-1; 7 nucleotides align to TRBD1. V was clipped by 7 bases and J by 10 bases; unmatched bases: 15. CDR1 is SGHAT and CDR2 is FQNNGV in the germline V gene. The CDR3 has 14 amino acids. The DNA of the CDR3 is TGTGCCAGCAAAGGGACAGAATGTATAGTTACAGCTTTCTTT. Protein: CASKGTECIVTAFF.

V usage is TRBV4-2 and J usage is TRBJ2-1, with 10 nucleotides matching TRBD2. The junction had 3 bases not matched to a gene; V was cut back by 0 bases and J by 4 bases. This CDR3 is 16 amino acids long. CDR1 and CDR2 from the germline V gene are LGHNA and YNFKEQ. The chain's CDR3 is CASSQDSTSGYNEQFF. CDR3 DNA sequence: TGTGCCAGCAGCCAAGATTCGACTAGCGGGTACAATGAGCAGTTCTTC.

Comments on this clone: Other nucleotide sequences in the sample specify the same CDR3. The chain links TRBV5-1 to TRBJ2-1; 14 bases line up with TRBD2. Germline V gene sequence: CDR1 SGHRS, CDR2 YFSETQ. The length of the CDR3 is 13 residues. The CDR3 reads CASGLAGGNEQFF. CDR3 nucleotides: TGCGCTAGCGGACTAGCGGGGGGCAATGAGCAGTTCTTC.

V and J are TRBV9 and TRBJ2-3; D possibly corresponds to TRBD2 (5 bases). The V and J ends lost 6 bases and 0 bases respectively, with 11 bases between them. This CDR3 contains 14 residues. Per the germline V gene, CDR1 is SGDLS and CDR2 is YYNGEE. CDR3 sequence: CASNLRESTDTQYF. For the CDR3, the DNA is TGTGCCAGCAACTTACGGGAAAGCACAGATACGCAGTATTTT.

The chain recombines TRBV19 with TRBJ1-1; D not certain. Germline V CDR1 and CDR2: LNHDA, SQIVND (reference sequence). The CDR3 covers 13 residues. Trimming cost V 3 bases and J 0 bases, with 5 bases left between them. The CDR3 loop reads CASSMRVNTEAFF. In DNA, the CDR3 is TGTGCCAGTAGTATGCGAGTGAACACTGAAGCTTTCTTT.

The gene calls are TRBV5-4 and TRBJ2-7; a possible D gene is TRBD1 (6 bases). Trimming cost V 2 bases and J 2 bases, with 8 bases left between them. The germline V gene encodes CDR1 SGHNT and CDR2 YYREEE (reference sequence). This CDR3 comprises 13 residues. The CDR3 sequence: CASSFQGTYEQYF. The CDR3 bases are TGTGCCAGCAGCTTTCAGGGGACCTACGAGCAGTACTTC.

As concerns this clone: Other nucleotide sequences in the sample specify the same CDR3. The chain has TRBV18 and TRBJ2-7; D is undetermined. Germline V lookup: CDR1 KGHSH, CDR2 LQKENI. CDR3 length: 12 residues. V lost 3 bases to trimming and J lost 0 bases, with 3 bases between them. In DNA, the CDR3 is TGTGCCAGCTCACCCAGCTCCTACGAGCAGTACTTC. This codes for CASSPSSYEQYF.

This rearrangement joins TRBV6-1 to TRBJ1-3; 7 bases agree with TRBD1. The CDR3 loop spans 14 amino acids. The V gene's germline CDR1 is MNHNS and CDR2 SASEGT. With 1 base clipped from V and 3 bases from J, the junction kept 0 bases outside the gene matches. The CDR3 spells CASSEGTGGNTIYF. The CDR3, as DNA: TGTGCCAGCAGTGAAGGGACAGGTGGAAACACCATATATTTT.

The rearrangement joins TRBV5-8 to TRBJ2-4; D gene unclear. The length of the CDR3 is 16 residues. The germline V gene encodes CDR1 SGHTS and CDR2 YDEGEE. V lost 4 bases, J lost 0 bases, and 14 bases lay in between. CDR3 DNA: TGTGCCAGCAGCCGAGGAATAACGCTAGCCAAAAACATTCAGTACTTC. Its translation is CASSRGITLAKNIQYF.

Written as DNA, the CDR3 is TGCGCCAGCAGCCCGCCAGAACCCAATTACAGGGGACCCTACGAGCAGTACTTC. This sequence encodes CASSPPEPNYRGPYEQYF. V gene TRBV4-1 combines with J gene TRBJ2-7; 7 bases agree with TRBD1. V was pared by 4 bases and J by 2 bases, with 17 bases of the junction left unmatched. CDR1 MGHRA and CDR2 YSYEKL come from the germline V gene. The CDR3 is 18 amino acids.

V usage is TRBV29-1 and J usage is TRBJ1-2; 7 bases are a match to TRBD1. The CDR3 length is 14 residues. The ends lost 6 bases at V and 5 bases at J; junction bases unmatched: 12. Germline loops: CDR1 SQVTM, CDR2 ANQGSEA. This CDR3 is CSVREAGGNYGYTF. CDR3 bases: TGCAGCGTGAGAGAAGCAGGGGGTAATTATGGCTACACCTTC.

This clone was counted between two and nine times. CDR3 bases: TGTGCCAGCAGCCGGACAGGGGATACGCAGTATTTT. It translates to CASSRTGDTQYF. The chain joins TRBV7-2 to TRBJ2-3; 8 nucleotides match TRBD1. Germline CDR1 and CDR2: SGHTA and FQGNSA. Losses at the gene ends were 5 bases for V and 6 bases for J; bases not matched to a gene: 1. The CDR3 spans 12 residues.

The chain uses TRBV5-1 and TRBJ2-5; D uncertain. Germline CDR1 is SGHRS and CDR2 is YFSETQ. V was shortened by 0 bases and J by 7 bases, with 4 bases between the two germline ends. There are 11 residues in the CDR3. The CDR3 here is CASSLVGTQYF. Written as DNA, the CDR3 is TGCGCCAGCAGCTTGGTCGGGACCCAGTACTTC.

The chain recombines TRBV6-5 with TRBJ2-5; D uncertain. Germline CDR1 reads MNHEY; CDR2 reads SVGAGI. The CDR3 runs 11 residues. The V end was cut by 6 bases, the J end by 4 bases, with 6 bases between. CDR3 protein: CASRVRETQYF. CDR3 coding DNA: TGTGCCAGCAGAGTCAGAGAGACCCAGTACTTC.

The V call is TRBV11-3, the J call TRBJ2-7; D is possibly TRBD1 (5 bases). The CDR3 has 13 amino acids. V lost 3 bases and J lost 5, with 11 bases in between. CDR1 and CDR2 (germline): SGHNT, YENEEA. Here the CDR3 DNA reads TGTGCCAGCAGCTTGGATCAGGGCAACGAGCAGTACTTC. As protein: CASSLDQGNEQYF.

The J gene is TRBJ1-1, the V gene TRBV9; D uncertain. Germline-derived CDR1 and CDR2 are SGDLS and YYNGEE. The CDR3 is 13 amino acids. Trimming left V 4 bases short and J 0 bases short, with 7 bases between. In nucleotides, the CDR3 is TGTGCCAGCAGCCTAAGTATGAACACTGAAGCTTTCTTT. Translating it yields CASSLSMNTEAFF.

A single count supports this clone. This chain connects TRBV18 to TRBJ1-1; perhaps TRBD1 as D (6 bases). V was pared by 5 bases and J by 0 bases, with 10 bases between. This CDR3 spans 14 amino acids. Germline CDR1 reads KGHSH; CDR2 reads LQKENI. Here the CDR3 reads CASSKDSMNTEAFF. DNA for the CDR3: TGTGCCAGCTCAAAGGACAGCATGAACACTGAAGCTTTCTTT.

This chain joins TRBV7-2 and TRBJ2-1, with 15 bases lining up with TRBD2. V lost 6 bases, J lost 7 bases, and 4 bases stayed unmatched. CDR1 and CDR2 from the germline V gene are SGHTA and FQGNSA. The length of the CDR3 is 15 residues. DNA for the CDR3: TGTGCCAGCAGTTACGGACTAGCGGGAGGGAATGAGCAGTTCTTC. This sequence encodes CASSYGLAGGNEQFF.

The chain combines TRBV19 with TRBJ2-2, with D hard to call. The CDR3 extends over 14 amino acids. The V end lost 10 bases, the J end lost 4 bases, and 16 bases lay between the germline ends. Germline-derived CDR1 and CDR2 are LNHDA and SQIVND (reference sequence). This chain's CDR3 is CATTSGRFTGELFF. The CDR3 DNA is TGTGCCACCACCAGTGGGCGCTTCACCGGGGAGCTGTTTTTT.